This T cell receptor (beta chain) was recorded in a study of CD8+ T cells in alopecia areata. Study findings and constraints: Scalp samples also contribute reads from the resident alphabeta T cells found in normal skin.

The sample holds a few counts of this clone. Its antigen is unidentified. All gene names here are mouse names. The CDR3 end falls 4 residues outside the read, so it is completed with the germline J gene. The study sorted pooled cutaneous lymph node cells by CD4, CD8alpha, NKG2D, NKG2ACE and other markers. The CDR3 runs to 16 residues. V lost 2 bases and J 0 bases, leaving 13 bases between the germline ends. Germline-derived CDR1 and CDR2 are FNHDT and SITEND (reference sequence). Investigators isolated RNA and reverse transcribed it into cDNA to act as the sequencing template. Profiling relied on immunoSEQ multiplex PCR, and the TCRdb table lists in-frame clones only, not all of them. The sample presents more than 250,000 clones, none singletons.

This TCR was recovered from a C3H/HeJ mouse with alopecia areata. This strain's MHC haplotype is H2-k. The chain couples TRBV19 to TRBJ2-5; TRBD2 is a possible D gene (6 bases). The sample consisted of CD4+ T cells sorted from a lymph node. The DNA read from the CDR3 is TGTGCCAGCAGTATTGTGGGGGACCTTAACCAAGAC. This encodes CASSIVGDLNQD. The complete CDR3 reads CASSIVGDLNQDTQYF.